This TCR beta chain was captured in a study of blood T cell repertoires in COVID-19. About the study: Researchers got acute and convalescent COVID-19 samples from the United States, Italy and Spain. T cells, B-cell-depleted T cells, or PBMCs provided the cDNA or gDNA that served as material.

Original processing methods: The assay estimated nucleated cells by amplifying reference gene primers. Measured with immunoSEQ multiplex PCR; TCRdb has only the in-frame clones, and not every one. That table is the source of V, J and clone size, and D and trimming were worked out from the DNA. Among some 150,000 clones listed, roughly 88% were seen once. In germline, CDR1 is SGHVS, CDR2 FQNEAQ. The CDR3 is made up of 14 amino acids. The V and J ends lost 1 base and 7 bases respectively, with 11 bases between them. The sequenced sample consisted of peripheral blood. The chain couples TRBV7-8 to TRBJ1-5, with a possible D match to TRBD1 (5 bases). The sequence came from a woman aged 60 to 75 with acute or convalescent COVID-19. The CDR3 bases are TGTGCCAGCAGCTTAGAAGCAGGGCCCCAGCCCCAGCATTTT. It specifies CASSLEAGPQPQHF.